This T cell receptor beta chain was recorded in a study of PD-L1 blockade in urothelial cancer. The wider study: Patients initiated atezolizumab in about 2014 at 1,200 mg intravenously every 3 weeks. About 85% of the 29 patients were males with bladder-origin urothelial cancer. Anywhere from 0 to 3 prior chemotherapy regimens had been received by patients.

Profiled with immunoSEQ multiplex PCR; TCRdb holds only in-frame clones, not every one. Of several hundred clones listed, around 40% are singletons. This clone was seen more than once but under ten times. The V gene's germline CDR1 is LNHDA and CDR2 SQIVND (reference sequence). The length of the CDR3 is 15 residues. V lost 5 bases to trimming and J lost 4 bases; unmatched junction nucleotides: 10. The sample here was tumor tissue, taken before atezolizumab (anti-PD-L1) treatment. The TCR sequence derives from a man in his 70s with urothelial cancer. The J gene is TRBJ1-1, the V gene TRBV19, with 7 bases identical to TRBD1. The DNA of the CDR3 is TGTGCCAGTAGTCCGTTGACAGGGTCGGGCACTGAAGCTTTCTTT. It yields the protein CASSPLTGSGTEAFF. The full variable domain, its missing parts supplied by reference TRBV19 and TRBJ1-1, is DGGITQSPKYLFRKEGQNVTLSCEQNLNHDAMYWYRQDPGQGLRLIYYSQIVNDFQKGDIAEGYSVSREKKESFPLTVTSAQKNPTAFYLCASSPLTGSGTEAFFGQGTRLTVV.